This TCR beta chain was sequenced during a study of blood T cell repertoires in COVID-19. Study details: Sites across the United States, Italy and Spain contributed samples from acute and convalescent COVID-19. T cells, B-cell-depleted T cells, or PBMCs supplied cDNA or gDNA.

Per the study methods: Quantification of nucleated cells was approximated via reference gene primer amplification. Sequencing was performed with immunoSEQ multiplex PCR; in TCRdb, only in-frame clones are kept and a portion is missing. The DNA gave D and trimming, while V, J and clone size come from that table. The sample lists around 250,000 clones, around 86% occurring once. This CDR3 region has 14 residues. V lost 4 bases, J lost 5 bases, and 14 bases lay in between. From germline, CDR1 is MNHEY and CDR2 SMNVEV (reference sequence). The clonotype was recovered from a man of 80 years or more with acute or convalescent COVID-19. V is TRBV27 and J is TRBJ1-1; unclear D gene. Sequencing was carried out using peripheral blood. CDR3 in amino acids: CASSSPGRRTEAFF. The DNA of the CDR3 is TGTGCCAGCAGTTCCCCGGGAAGACGGACTGAAGCTTTCTTT.